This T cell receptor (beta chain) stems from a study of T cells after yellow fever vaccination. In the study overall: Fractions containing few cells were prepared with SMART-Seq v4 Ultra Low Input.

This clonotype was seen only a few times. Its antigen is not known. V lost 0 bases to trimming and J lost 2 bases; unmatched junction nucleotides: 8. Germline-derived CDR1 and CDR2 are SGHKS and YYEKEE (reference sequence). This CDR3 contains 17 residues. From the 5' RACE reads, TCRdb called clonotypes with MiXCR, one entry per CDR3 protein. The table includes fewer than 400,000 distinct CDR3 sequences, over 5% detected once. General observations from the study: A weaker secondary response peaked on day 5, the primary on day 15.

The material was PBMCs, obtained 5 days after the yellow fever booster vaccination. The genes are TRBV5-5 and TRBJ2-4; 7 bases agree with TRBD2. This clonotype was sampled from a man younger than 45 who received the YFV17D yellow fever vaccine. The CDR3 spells CASSLARREGTKNIQYF. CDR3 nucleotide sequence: TGTGCCAGCAGCTTGGCTAGAAGGGAGGGAACCAAAAACATTCAGTACTTC.